One TCR beta chain is described in this entry. The antigen remains unidentified. V lost 2 bases, J lost 5 bases, and 16 bases lay in between. Germline lookup yields CDR1 SGHDT and CDR2 YYEEEE. CDR3 length: 15 amino acids. The sample belongs to a study of OX40 agonist ivuxolimab in advanced cancers. Regarding the study as a whole: The CD4+ and CD8+ T cells in the blood had expanded clonally by week 6 at 0.1 to 3.0 mg/kg. Antigen specificity was not determined for the expanded peripheral T cells. Fewer expanded clones were found on average in CD4+ than in CD8+ T cells.

Baseline was the first blood sampling point, followed by cycle 4 day 1 and cycle 7 day 1. The method was immunoSEQ multiplex PCR; TCRdb's version includes in-frame clones alone and lacks a portion of them. The sample consists of some 76,000 clones, about 85% of them appearing once. V is TRBV5-6 and J is TRBJ2-5; the D gene could be TRBD1 or TRBD2 (5 bases each). The TCR comes from an adult with an advanced solid tumor such as melanoma, head and neck, liver or kidney cancer. The material was CD4+ or CD8+ T cells sorted from blood, obtained in a trial of the OX40 agonist ivuxolimab. The CDR3 here is CASSFQPGPQETQYF. CDR3 in DNA: TGTGCCAGCAGCTTCCAGCCGGGGCCCCAGGAGACCCAGTACTTC.